The next 14 T cell receptor beta chains were all read from a single sample in a study of OX40 agonist ivuxolimab in advanced cancers. Sequenced by immunoSEQ multiplex PCR; TCRdb stores in-frame clones only, minus some. Seen here are tens of thousands of clones, roughly 83% observed once, and the top ten hold around 2.5%. The source material was CD4+ or CD8+ T cells sorted from blood, sampled in a trial of the OX40 agonist ivuxolimab. Receptor source: an adult with an advanced solid tumor such as melanoma, head and neck, liver or kidney cancer.

This rearrangement joins TRBV5-1 to TRBJ2-7; D might be TRBD1 (7 bases). V was shortened by 4 bases and J by 7 bases, with 15 bases between the two germline ends. This CDR3 comprises 13 residues. CDR1 and CDR2 (germline): SGHRS, YFSETQ. CDR3 amino acids: CASSGGTVQEQYF. The CDR3, as DNA: TGCGCCAGCAGCGGAGGGACAGTTCAGGAGCAGTACTTC.

This clone was recorded once. This chain joins TRBV15 and TRBJ1-2; 7 bases line up with TRBD1. Trimming removed 3 bases from V and 5 bases from J; junction bases left unmatched: 15. Germline CDR1 LNHNV, CDR2 YYDKDF (reference sequence). The CDR3 loop spans 17 amino acids. The CDR3 loop reads CATSRTSDRVAVYGYTF. The CDR3 coding sequence is TGTGCCACCAGCAGGACGAGTGACAGGGTTGCCGTTTATGGCTACACCTTC.

The rearrangement links TRBV2 to TRBJ2-5; TRBD2 aligns across 16 bases. Per the germline V gene, CDR1 is SNHLY and CDR2 is FYNNEI. CDR3 length: 16 amino acids. V shed 7 bases, J shed 4 bases, and the junction held 6 bases outside the gene matches. CDR3 amino acids: CASKKGLAGGVETQYF. CDR3 DNA: TGTGCCAGCAAGAAGGGACTAGCGGGGGGGGTAGAGACCCAGTACTTC.

This chain connects TRBV5-6 to TRBJ1-4; D is uncertain. This CDR3 region has 15 residues. V was clipped by 4 bases and J by 3 bases, with 13 bases between them. From germline, CDR1 is SGHDT and CDR2 YYEEEE. Written as DNA, the CDR3 is TGTGCCAGCAGCCAGAAGCGGGTCGCTAATGAAAAACTGTTTTTT. This encodes CASSQKRVANEKLFF.

This chain joins TRBV6-5 and TRBJ2-7; 8 positions agree with TRBD2. The CDR3 covers 14 residues. CDR1 MNHEY and CDR2 SVGAGI come from the germline V gene. The V gene end was trimmed by 3 bases and the J gene end by 3 bases; junction bases not matched to a gene: 4. The CDR3 spells CASSYRGGIYEQYF. The CDR3 bases are TGTGCCAGCAGTTATCGGGGGGGCATCTACGAGCAGTACTTC.

This clone appeared once. The chain carries TRBV15 and TRBJ2-1; TRBD2 might be the D (6 bases). The germline V gene has CDR1 LNHNV and CDR2 YYDKDF (reference sequence). V was clipped by 5 bases and J by 0 bases, with 8 bases between them. The CDR3 is 14 amino acids. CDR3 amino acids: CATSPGASYNEQFF. CDR3 in DNA: TGTGCCACCAGCCCGGGAGCCTCCTACAATGAGCAGTTCTTC.

The rearrangement links TRBV2 to TRBJ2-3; D not certain. CDR3 length: 14 residues. CDR1 SNHLY and CDR2 FYNNEI come from the germline V gene. Trimming pared 7 bases from V and 3 bases from J, leaving 14 bases between. The CDR3 nucleotides read TGTGCCAGCACGCTCCGGAGCAGTACAGATACGCAGTATTTT. It specifies CASTLRSSTDTQYF.

The chain has TRBV5-1 and TRBJ2-3; D is undetermined. The V gene's germline CDR1 is SGHRS and CDR2 YFSETQ. This CDR3 is built from 13 residues. V was trimmed by 0 bases and J by 6 bases, leaving 8 bases between them. The CDR3 DNA reads TGCGCCAGCAGCTTGGGAAGTGGTGATACGCAGTATTTT. It is translated as CASSLGSGDTQYF.

The genes are TRBV19 and TRBJ1-1, with D unclear. The V gene's germline CDR1 is LNHDA and CDR2 SQIVND (reference sequence). V was clipped by 4 bases and J by 1 base, with 7 bases between them. The CDR3 has 13 residues. Here the CDR3 reads CASSKEQNTEAFF. The CDR3 bases are TGTGCCAGTAGTAAGGAGCAGAACACTGAAGCTTTCTTT.

This clone was seen only once. This chain uses TRBV13 with TRBJ2-1; D ambiguous. Germline V lookup: CDR1 PRHDT, CDR2 FYEKMQ (reference sequence). V was clipped by 5 bases and J by 8 bases, with 10 bases between them. CDR3 length: 12 residues. The DNA of the CDR3 is TGTGCCAGCAGCGTCCTGTACGATGAGCAGTTCTTC. This codes for CASSVLYDEQFF.

Here the CDR3 DNA reads TGTGCCAGCACCTTGGGACAGAAGACGCAGTATTTT. Protein: CASTLGQKTQYF. J is TRBJ2-3 and V is TRBV6-6, with 7 bases matching TRBD1. Germline values: CDR1 MNHNY, CDR2 SVGAGI (reference sequence). The CDR3 runs to 12 residues. V trimming: 7 bases; J trimming: 9 bases; junction bases outside the gene matches: 7.

The V gene is TRBV13, the J gene TRBJ2-5, with TRBD2 matching 8 bases. This CDR3 has 15 amino acids. The trim removed 5 bases at V and 3 bases at J, leaving 8 bases unmatched. Germline-derived CDR1 and CDR2 are PRHDT and FYEKMQ (reference sequence). CDR3 in amino acids: CASSPRRGVEETQYF. CDR3 DNA: TGTGCCAGCAGCCCGAGGCGGGGGGTAGAAGAGACCCAGTACTTC.

This clone showed up just a few times. J is TRBJ2-2 and V is TRBV5-1; D unresolved. Germline V gene data show CDR1 as SGHRS and CDR2 as YFSETQ. The CDR3 consists of 15 residues. Between the trimmed V and J ends, which lost 0 bases and 1 base, there was a span of 7 bases. The DNA of the CDR3 is TGCGCCAGCAGCTTGGCCTCACAGAACACCGGGGAGCTGTTTTTT. It translates to CASSLASQNTGELFF.

The J gene is TRBJ1-4, the V gene TRBV6-1; 7 bases match TRBD1. Looked up from germline, CDR1 is MNHNS and CDR2 is SASEGT. Trimming cost V 6 bases and J 5 bases; bases outside gene matches: 6. The CDR3 is 14 residues long. The CDR3 coding sequence is TGTGCCAGCAGGACAGGGCACCTAAATGAAAAACTGTTTTTT. Translation: CASRTGHLNEKLFF.